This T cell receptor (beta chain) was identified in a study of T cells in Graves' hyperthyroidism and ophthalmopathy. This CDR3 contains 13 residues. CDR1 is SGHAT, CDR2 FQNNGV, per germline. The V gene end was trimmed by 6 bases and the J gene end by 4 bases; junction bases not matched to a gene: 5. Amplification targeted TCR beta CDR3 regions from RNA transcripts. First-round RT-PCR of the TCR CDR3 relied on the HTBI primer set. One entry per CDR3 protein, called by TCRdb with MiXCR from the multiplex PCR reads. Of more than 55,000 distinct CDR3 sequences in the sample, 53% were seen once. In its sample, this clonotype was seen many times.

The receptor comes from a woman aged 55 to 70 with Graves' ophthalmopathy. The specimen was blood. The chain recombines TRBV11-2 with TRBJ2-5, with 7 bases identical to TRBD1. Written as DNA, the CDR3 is TGTGCCAGCAGTCCCGGGACAGCAGAGACCCAGTACTTC. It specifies CASSPGTAETQYF.